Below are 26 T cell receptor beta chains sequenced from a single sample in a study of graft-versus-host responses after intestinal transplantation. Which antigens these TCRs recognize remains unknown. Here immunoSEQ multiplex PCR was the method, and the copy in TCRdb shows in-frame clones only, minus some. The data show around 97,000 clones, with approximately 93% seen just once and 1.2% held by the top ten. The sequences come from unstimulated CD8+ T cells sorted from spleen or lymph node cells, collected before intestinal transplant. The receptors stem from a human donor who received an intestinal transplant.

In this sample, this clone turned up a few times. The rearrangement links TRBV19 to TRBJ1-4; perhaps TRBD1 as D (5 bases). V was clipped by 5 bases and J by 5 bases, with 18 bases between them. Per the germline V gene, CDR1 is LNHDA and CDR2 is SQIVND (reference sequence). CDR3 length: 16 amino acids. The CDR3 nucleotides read TGTGCCAGTAGTCCTCCCTGGAGGGGTATCAATGAAAAACTGTTTTTT. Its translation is CASSPPWRGINEKLFF.

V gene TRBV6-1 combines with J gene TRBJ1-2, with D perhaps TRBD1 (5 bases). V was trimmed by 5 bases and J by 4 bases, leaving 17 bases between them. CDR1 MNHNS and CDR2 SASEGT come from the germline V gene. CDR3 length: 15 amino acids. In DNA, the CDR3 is TGTGCCAGCAGTACCCCCCGGGACTGGTTCTATGGCTACACCTTC. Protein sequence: CASSTPRDWFYGYTF.

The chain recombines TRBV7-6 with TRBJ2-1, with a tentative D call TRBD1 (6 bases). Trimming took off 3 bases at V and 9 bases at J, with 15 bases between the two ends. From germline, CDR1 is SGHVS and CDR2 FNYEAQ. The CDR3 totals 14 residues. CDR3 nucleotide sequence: TGTGCCAGCAGCTTCGATCCACAGGGCGGTGAGCAGTTCTTC. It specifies CASSFDPQGGEQFF. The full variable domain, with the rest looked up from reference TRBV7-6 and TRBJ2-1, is GAGVSQSPRYKVTKRGQDVALRCDPISGHVSLYWYRQALGQGPEFLTYFNYEAQQDKSGLPNDRFSAERPEGSISTLTIQRTEQRDSAMYRCASSFDPQGGEQFFGPGTRLTVL.

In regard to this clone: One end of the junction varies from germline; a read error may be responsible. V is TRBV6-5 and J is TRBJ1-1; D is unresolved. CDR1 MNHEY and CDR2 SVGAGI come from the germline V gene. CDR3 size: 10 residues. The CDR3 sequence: CASSDPDHVF. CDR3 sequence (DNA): TGTGCCAGCAGTGATCCAGACCACGTCTTT.

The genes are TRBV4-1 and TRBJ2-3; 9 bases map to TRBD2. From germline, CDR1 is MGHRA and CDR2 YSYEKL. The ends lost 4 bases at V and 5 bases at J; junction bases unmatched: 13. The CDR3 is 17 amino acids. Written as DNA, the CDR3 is TGCGCCAGCAGCCCCAAAGAAGGGACTAGCAGCCGAGATACGCAGTATTTT. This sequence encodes CASSPKEGTSSRDTQYF.

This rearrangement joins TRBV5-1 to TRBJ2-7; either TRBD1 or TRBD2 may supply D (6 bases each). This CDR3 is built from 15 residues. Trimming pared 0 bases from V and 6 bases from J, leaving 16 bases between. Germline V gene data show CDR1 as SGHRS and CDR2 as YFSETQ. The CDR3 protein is CASSLALGGAVEQYF. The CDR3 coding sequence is TGCGCCAGCAGCTTGGCCCTGGGGGGCGCAGTCGAGCAGTACTTC.

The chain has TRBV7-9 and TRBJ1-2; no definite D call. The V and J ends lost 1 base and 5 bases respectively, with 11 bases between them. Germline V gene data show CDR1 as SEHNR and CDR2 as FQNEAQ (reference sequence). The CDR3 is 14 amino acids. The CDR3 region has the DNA TGTGCCAGCAGCTTAGAAAGGGCGTCTTATGGCTACACCTTC. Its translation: CASSLERASYGYTF.

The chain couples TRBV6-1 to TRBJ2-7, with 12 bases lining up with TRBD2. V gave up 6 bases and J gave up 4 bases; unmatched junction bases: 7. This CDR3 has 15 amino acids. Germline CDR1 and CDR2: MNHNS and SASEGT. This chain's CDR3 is CASRVTGTSGYEQYF. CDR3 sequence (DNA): TGTGCCAGCAGGGTAACCGGGACTAGCGGGTACGAGCAGTACTTC.

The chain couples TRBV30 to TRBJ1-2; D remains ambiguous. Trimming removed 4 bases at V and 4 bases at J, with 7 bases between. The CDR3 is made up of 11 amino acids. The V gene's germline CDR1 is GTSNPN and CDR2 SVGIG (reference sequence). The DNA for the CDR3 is TGTGCCTGGAAATCGACCTATGGCTACACCTTC. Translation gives CAWKSTYGYTF.

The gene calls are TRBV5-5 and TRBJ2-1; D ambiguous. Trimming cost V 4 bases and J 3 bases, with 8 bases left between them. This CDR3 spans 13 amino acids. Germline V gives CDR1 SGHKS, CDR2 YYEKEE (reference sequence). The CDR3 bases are TGTGCCAGCAGCCAGGACCGCTACAATGAGCAGTTCTTC. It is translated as CASSQDRYNEQFF.

The DNA for the CDR3 is TGTGCCAGTGGGGGGGTAGATACGCAGTATTTT. Residues: CASGGVDTQYF. This sequence joins TRBV27 and TRBJ2-3; the match to TRBD2 covers 7 bases. From germline, CDR1 is MNHEY and CDR2 SMNVEV (reference sequence). The length of the CDR3 is 11 residues. J was trimmed by 5 bases and V by 9 bases; bases with no gene match: 2.

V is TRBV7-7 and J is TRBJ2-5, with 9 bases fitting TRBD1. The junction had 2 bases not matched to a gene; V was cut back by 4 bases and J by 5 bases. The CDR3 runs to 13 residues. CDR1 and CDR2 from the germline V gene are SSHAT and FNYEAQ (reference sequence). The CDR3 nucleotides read TGTGCCAGCAGCTACGACAGGGGGGAGACCCAGTACTTC. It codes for CASSYDRGETQYF.

For the CDR3, the DNA is TGTGCCAGCAGTCCCCCCGGACTCACCGGGAACAATGAGCAGTTCTTC. Protein product: CASSPPGLTGNNEQFF. This chain links TRBV25-1 with TRBJ2-1; the D gene is possibly TRBD2 (5 bases). CDR3 length: 16 residues. Germline V gene lookup returns CDR1 MGHDK and CDR2 SYGVNS. V was shortened by 5 bases and J by 5 bases, with 19 bases between the two germline ends.

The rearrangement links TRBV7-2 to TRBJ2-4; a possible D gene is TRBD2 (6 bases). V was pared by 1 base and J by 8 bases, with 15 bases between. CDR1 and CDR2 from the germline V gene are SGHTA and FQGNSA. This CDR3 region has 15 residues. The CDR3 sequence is CASSLGGRGGDIQYF. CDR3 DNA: TGTGCCAGCAGCTTAGGAGGGCGGGGTGGGGACATTCAGTACTTC.

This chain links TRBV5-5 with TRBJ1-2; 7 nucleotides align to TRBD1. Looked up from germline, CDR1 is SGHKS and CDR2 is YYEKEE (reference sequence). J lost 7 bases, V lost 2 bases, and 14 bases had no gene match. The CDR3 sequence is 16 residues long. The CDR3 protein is CASSLDYPDRASGYTF. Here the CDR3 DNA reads TGTGCCAGCAGCTTAGACTACCCCGACAGGGCGTCTGGCTACACCTTC.

Here the CDR3 DNA reads TGCGCCAGCAGCTTGGGAGGGGATGAGCAGTTCTTC. Amino acids: CASSLGGDEQFF. V usage is TRBV5-1 and J usage is TRBJ2-1, with D perhaps matching TRBD1 or TRBD2 (5 bases each). There are 12 residues in the CDR3. The germline gives CDR1 SGHRS, CDR2 YFSETQ. The ends were cut back, 0 bases at V and 8 bases at J, with 6 bases in the middle.

This CDR3 is CASSATGTEAFF. In DNA, the CDR3 is TGTGCCAGCAGCGCAACAGGGACTGAAGCTTTCTTT. This chain uses TRBV7-9 with TRBJ1-1; D might be TRBD1 (6 bases). The V and J ends lost 5 bases and 5 bases respectively, with 9 bases between them. Per the germline V gene, CDR1 is SEHNR and CDR2 is FQNEAQ (reference sequence). The CDR3 loop spans 12 amino acids.

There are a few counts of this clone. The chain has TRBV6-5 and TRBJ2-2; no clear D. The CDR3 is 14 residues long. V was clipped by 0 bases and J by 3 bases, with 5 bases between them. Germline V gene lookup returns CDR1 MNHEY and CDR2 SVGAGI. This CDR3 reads CASSYSGYTGELFF. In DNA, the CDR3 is TGTGCCAGCAGTTACTCCGGGTACACCGGGGAGCTGTTTTTT.

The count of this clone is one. Here the CDR3 reads CASRPIGGGGDNEQFF. CDR3 DNA sequence: TGTGCCAGCAGGCCCATCGGAGGTGGGGGGGATAATGAGCAGTTCTTC. This chain joins TRBV6-6 and TRBJ2-1; 7 nucleotides align to TRBD2. Germline assignment: CDR1 MNHNY and CDR2 SVGAGI (reference sequence). V was pared by 6 bases and J by 7 bases, with 15 bases of the junction left unmatched. The CDR3 totals 16 residues.

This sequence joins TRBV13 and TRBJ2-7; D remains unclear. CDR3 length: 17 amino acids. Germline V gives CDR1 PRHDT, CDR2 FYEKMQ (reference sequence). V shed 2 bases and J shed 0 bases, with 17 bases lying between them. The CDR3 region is CASSLSLGAGSSYEQYF. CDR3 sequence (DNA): TGTGCCAGCAGCTTATCATTAGGTGCAGGCAGCTCCTACGAGCAGTACTTC.

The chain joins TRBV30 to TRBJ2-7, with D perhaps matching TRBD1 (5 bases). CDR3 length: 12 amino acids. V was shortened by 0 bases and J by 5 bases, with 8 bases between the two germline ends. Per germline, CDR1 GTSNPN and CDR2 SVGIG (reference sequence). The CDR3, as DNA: TGTGCCTGGAGTGTAACAGGTGACGAGCAGTACTTC. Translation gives CAWSVTGDEQYF.

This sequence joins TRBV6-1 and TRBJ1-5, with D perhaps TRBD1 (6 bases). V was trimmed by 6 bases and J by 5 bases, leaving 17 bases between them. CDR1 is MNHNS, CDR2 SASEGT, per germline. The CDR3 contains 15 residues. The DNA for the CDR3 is TGTGCCAGCAGCCTATTTCAGGGGTCCGATCAGCCCCAGCATTTT. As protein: CASSLFQGSDQPQHF.

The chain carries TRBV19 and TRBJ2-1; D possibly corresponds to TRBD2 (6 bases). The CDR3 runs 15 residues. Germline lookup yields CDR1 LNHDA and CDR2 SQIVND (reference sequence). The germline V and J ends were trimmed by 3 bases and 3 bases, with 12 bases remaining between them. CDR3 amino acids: CASSIGLANYNEQFF. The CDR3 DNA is TGTGCCAGTAGTATCGGTCTAGCGAACTACAATGAGCAGTTCTTC.

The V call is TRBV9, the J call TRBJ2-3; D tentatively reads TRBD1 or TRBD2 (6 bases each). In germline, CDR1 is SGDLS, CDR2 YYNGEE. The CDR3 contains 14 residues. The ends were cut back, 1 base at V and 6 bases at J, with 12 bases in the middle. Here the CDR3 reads CASSVRRGEDTQYF. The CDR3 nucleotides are TGTGCCAGCAGCGTAAGAAGGGGGGAGGATACGCAGTATTTT.

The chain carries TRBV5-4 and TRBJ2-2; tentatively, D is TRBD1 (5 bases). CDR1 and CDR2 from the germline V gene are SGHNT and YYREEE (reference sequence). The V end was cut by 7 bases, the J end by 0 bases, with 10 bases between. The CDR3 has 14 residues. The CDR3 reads CASARTTNTGELFF. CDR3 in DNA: TGTGCCAGCGCTAGGACAACGAACACCGGGGAGCTGTTTTTT.

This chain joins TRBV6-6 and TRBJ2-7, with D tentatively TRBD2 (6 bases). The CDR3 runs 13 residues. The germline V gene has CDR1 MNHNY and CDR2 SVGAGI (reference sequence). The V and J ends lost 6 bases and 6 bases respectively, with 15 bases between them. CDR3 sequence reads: CASSRTGVGEQYF. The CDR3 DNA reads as TGTGCCAGCAGCCGAACGGGGGTTGGCGAGCAGTACTTC.